This T cell receptor beta chain is drawn from a study of blood T cell repertoires in COVID-19. The count of this clone is one. The CDR3 has 14 residues. Between the trimmed V and J ends, which lost 5 bases and 5 bases, there was a span of 15 bases. Germline assignment: CDR1 SGHAT and CDR2 FQNNGV. Generated by immunoSEQ multiplex PCR, the TCRdb table keeps only in-frame clones and is missing some. Of more than 150,000 clones detected, about 88% appear once; the ten largest clones hold over 13%. The sample comprised peripheral blood. The V call is TRBV11-2, the J call TRBJ1-2; TRBD1 is a possible D gene (6 bases). This sequence was found in a young man with active or convalescent COVID-19. The CDR3 loop is CASSGGQGPYGYTF. The CDR3 nucleotides read TGTGCCAGCAGCGGGGGACAAGGGCCTTATGGCTACACCTTC.